What follows are 21 T cell receptor beta chains derived from one specimen sequenced in a study of shared T cell receptors in the human thymus. The protocol was immunoSEQ multiplex PCR, while the TCRdb copy is restricted to in-frame clones and leaves out a portion. The sample holds approximately 580,000 clones, 75% to 85% seen once. This sample was shared with a second study, whose subject was human thymus T cells.

The specimen sequenced was thymocytes. These receptors originate from a boy younger than two with a congenital heart defect.

V and J are TRBV6-5 and TRBJ2-3; D gene unclear. Germline V gene data show CDR1 as MNHEY and CDR2 as SVGAGI. With 5 bases removed from V and 1 base from J, the gap between germline ends came to 7 bases. The CDR3 contains 13 residues. CDR3 in amino acids: CASSLVRTDTQYF. CDR3 DNA: TGTGCCAGCAGTCTAGTCCGCACAGATACGCAGTATTTT.

This clone has just a few counts. As DNA, the CDR3 is TGTGCCAGCTCAGATTCGGACAGGGCTCACACAGATACGCAGTATTTT. Translating gives CASSDSDRAHTDTQYF. This chain connects TRBV18 to TRBJ2-3; the match to TRBD1 covers 8 bases. Germline V CDR1 and CDR2: KGHSH, LQKENI. Germline trimming cut 5 bases from V and 2 bases from J; bases unmatched to any gene: 9. The CDR3 is made up of 16 amino acids. Using reference TRBV18 and TRBJ2-3 for the parts outside the CDR3, the full variable domain is NAGVMQNPRHLVRRRGQEARLRCSPMKGHSHVYWYRQLPEEGLKFMVYLQKENIIDESGMPKERFSAEFPKEGPSILRIQQVVRGDSAAYFCASSDSDRAHTDTQYFGPGTRLTVL.

J is TRBJ2-7 and V is TRBV4-1, with D maybe TRBD2 (5 bases). Germline V gene sequence: CDR1 MGHRA, CDR2 YSYEKL. The CDR3 length is 17 residues. V was clipped by 3 bases and J by 1 base, with 19 bases between them. The CDR3 sequence: CASSQLAHGVLSYEQYF. The DNA of the CDR3 is TGCGCCAGCAGCCAGCTCGCCCACGGGGTCCTTTCCTACGAGCAGTACTTC.

The chain has TRBV14 and TRBJ2-1; D remains unclear. The V gene lost 1 base and the J gene lost 7 bases, with 8 bases spanning the gap. Germline CDR1 is SGHDN and CDR2 is FVKESK. This CDR3 contains 13 residues. CDR3 region: CASSQVPVNEQFF. DNA of the CDR3: TGTGCCAGCAGCCAAGTGCCAGTAAATGAGCAGTTCTTC.

Remarks on this clone: One end of the junction varies from germline; a read error may be responsible. The genes are TRBV28 and TRBJ2-7; TRBD2 aligns across 9 bases. The CDR3 runs to 13 residues. Germline loops: CDR1 MDHEN, CDR2 SYDVKM. The CDR3 is CASREAGGYGQYF. DNA for the CDR3: TGTGCCAGCAGGGAGGCGGGAGGGTACGGGCAGTACTTC.

Only one count was recorded for this clone. The rearrangement joins TRBV14 to TRBJ2-1, with D perhaps matching TRBD2 (6 bases). This CDR3 is built from 19 residues. Germline V lookup: CDR1 SGHDN, CDR2 FVKESK. Trimming took off 2 bases at V and 5 bases at J, with 25 bases between the two ends. The CDR3 protein is CASSQRRLGTSKKHNEQFF. CDR3 in DNA: TGTGCCAGCAGCCAACGTAGACTCGGGACTTCGAAAAAACACAATGAGCAGTTCTTC.

The V and J genes are TRBV6-5 and TRBJ1-1, with D maybe TRBD1 (5 bases). This CDR3 contains 15 residues. Trimming removed 7 bases at V and 1 base at J, with 16 bases between. Looked up from germline, CDR1 is MNHEY and CDR2 is SVGAGI. The CDR3 nucleotides are TGTGCCAGCATGAGGCGATGGGGCCGGAACACTGAAGCTTTCTTT. Protein product: CASMRRWGRNTEAFF.

This chain connects TRBV5-1 to TRBJ2-7; TRBD2 might be the D (6 bases). Trimming removed 2 bases from V and 0 bases from J, with 6 bases in between. Looked up from germline, CDR1 is SGHRS and CDR2 is YFSETQ. The CDR3 runs to 13 residues. DNA of the CDR3: TGCGCCAGCAGCTTCGGGAGCTCCTACGAGCAGTACTTC. Translated: CASSFGSSYEQYF.

The chain couples TRBV7-9 to TRBJ2-5; 8 positions agree with TRBD2. The germline V gene has CDR1 SEHNR and CDR2 FQNEAQ (reference sequence). The CDR3 runs to 14 residues. V shed 6 bases and J 2 bases; nucleotides not matched to a gene: 5. The CDR3 loop is CASSSGLAQETQYF. In DNA form, the CDR3 reads TGTGCCAGCAGTTCCGGACTAGCACAAGAGACCCAGTACTTC.

This clone has a handful of counts. V usage is TRBV5-6 and J usage is TRBJ2-7; D is perhaps TRBD1 (5 bases). The V end lost 3 bases, the J end lost 2 bases, and 9 bases lay between the germline ends. Germline values: CDR1 SGHDT, CDR2 YYEEEE. The CDR3 spans 13 residues. The CDR3 DNA follows: TGTGCCAGCAGCTGTAGACAGCCCTACGAGCAGTACTTC. As protein: CASSCRQPYEQYF.

This clone was observed a handful of times. V usage is TRBV19 and J usage is TRBJ1-3; TRBD1 is a possible D gene (6 bases). This CDR3 comprises 18 residues. The ends were cut back, 3 bases at V and 0 bases at J, with 18 bases in the middle. Looked up from germline, CDR1 is LNHDA and CDR2 is SQIVND (reference sequence). CDR3 sequence reads: CASSISQGIPSSGNTIYF. The DNA for the CDR3 is TGTGCCAGTAGTATCTCTCAGGGGATCCCCTCCTCTGGAAACACCATATATTTT.

In the case of this clone: Other DNA sequences in this specimen translate into the identical CDR3. This chain joins TRBV5-1 and TRBJ2-7, with D perhaps matching TRBD2 (6 bases). CDR3 length: 15 amino acids. The V end was cut by 4 bases, the J end by 4 bases, with 18 bases between. Germline CDR1 SGHRS, CDR2 YFSETQ. CDR3 DNA sequence: TGCGCCAGCAGCCTGGTTCCTGGGGAGGTTTACGAGCAGTACTTC. This gives the protein CASSLVPGEVYEQYF. Based on the CDR3 plus reference TRBV5-1 and TRBJ2-7, the full variable domain is KAGVTQTPRYLIKTRGQQVTLSCSPISGHRSVSWYQQTPGQGLQFLFEYFSETQRNKGNFPGRFSGRQFSNSRSEMNVSTLELGDSALYLCASSLVPGEVYEQYFGPGTRLTVT.

This clone was observed a handful of times. V and J are TRBV4-3 and TRBJ2-2; the match to TRBD2 covers 10 bases. The CDR3 length is 16 residues. V dropped 0 bases and J dropped 3; count of bases not matched to a gene: 1. CDR1 LGHNA and CDR2 YSLEER come from the germline V gene. The CDR3 DNA is TGCGCCAGCAGCCAAGAAGGGACTAGCGACACCGGGGAGCTGTTTTTT. It is translated as CASSQEGTSDTGELFF.

The chain joins TRBV4-3 to TRBJ1-1; weak D call: TRBD1 (5 bases). This CDR3 comprises 17 residues. Germline V lookup: CDR1 LGHNA, CDR2 YSLEER. V was pared by 0 bases and J by 3 bases, with 17 bases between. The CDR3 reads CASSQDPFAGRDTEAFF. The CDR3, as DNA: TGCGCCAGCAGCCAAGACCCCTTTGCAGGGAGGGACACTGAAGCTTTCTTT.

V gene TRBV7-9 combines with J gene TRBJ2-1, with D possibly TRBD2 on 5 matching bases. The V end lost 2 bases, the J end lost 4 bases, and 18 bases lay between the germline ends. The CDR3 is made up of 17 amino acids. Germline lookup yields CDR1 SEHNR and CDR2 FQNEAQ (reference sequence). CDR3 protein: CASSLKLTRVHYNEQFF. The CDR3 region has the DNA TGTGCCAGCAGCTTAAAACTAACTAGAGTCCATTACAATGAGCAGTTCTTC.

The V gene is TRBV5-1, the J gene TRBJ1-1; 10 bases are a match to TRBD1. The CDR3 contains 18 residues. CDR1 is SGHRS and CDR2 is YFSETQ in the germline V gene. The J segment lost 0 bases and the V segment lost 3 bases, leaving 11 bases of the junction unmatched. In nucleotides, the CDR3 is TGCGCCAGCAGCTCGCCGGGACAGGGGCCGGTAATGAACACTGAAGCTTTCTTT. It is translated as CASSSPGQGPVMNTEAFF.

The sample holds one count of this clone. V usage is TRBV11-2 and J usage is TRBJ2-1, with 8 positions matching TRBD2. Losses at the gene ends were 5 bases for V and 8 bases for J; bases not matched to a gene: 8. Germline lookup yields CDR1 SGHAT and CDR2 FQNNGV. CDR3 length: 14 residues. This CDR3 reads CASSPIAGRHEQFF. For the CDR3, the DNA is TGTGCCAGCAGCCCGATAGCGGGAAGACATGAGCAGTTCTTC.

This clone was observed a single time. J is TRBJ2-1 and V is TRBV30; a weak D match, TRBD2 (5 bases). From germline, CDR1 is GTSNPN and CDR2 SVGIG (reference sequence). Trimming removed 2 bases from V and 0 bases from J, with 14 bases in between. The CDR3 covers 16 residues. DNA for the CDR3: TGTGCCTGGAGTATGGCGGGTACGAGCTCCTACAATGAGCAGTTCTTC. This encodes CAWSMAGTSSYNEQFF.

The chain employs TRBV6-5 and TRBJ1-2, with a weak D call TRBD1 (6 bases). The CDR3 length is 12 residues. With 5 bases removed from V and 7 bases from J, the gap between germline ends came to 11 bases. Germline V CDR1 and CDR2: MNHEY, SVGAGI. The CDR3 sequence: CASSQGRGGYTF. CDR3 nucleotide sequence: TGTGCCAGCAGTCAGGGGCGCGGTGGCTACACCTTC.

The chain recombines TRBV5-6 with TRBJ2-5; the D gene is possibly TRBD1 (6 bases). The CDR3 totals 13 residues. From germline, CDR1 is SGHDT and CDR2 YYEEEE. Trimming removed 2 bases at V and 7 bases at J, with 12 bases between. This chain's CDR3 is CASSFAGVMTQYF. The CDR3 DNA follows: TGTGCCAGCAGCTTCGCAGGGGTTATGACCCAGTACTTC.

The chain links TRBV30 to TRBJ2-7; perhaps TRBD1 as D (6 bases). The length of the CDR3 is 16 residues. Germline CDR1 GTSNPN, CDR2 SVGIG (reference sequence). With 0 bases removed from V and 0 bases from J, the gap between germline ends came to 15 bases. CDR3 protein: CAWSVHGGLPSYEQYF. CDR3 DNA: TGTGCCTGGAGTGTACATGGGGGCCTACCCTCCTACGAGCAGTACTTC. The full variable domain, with the rest looked up from reference TRBV30 and TRBJ2-7, is SQTIHQWPATLVQPVGSPLSLECTVEGTSNPNLYWYRQAAGRGLQLLFYSVGIGQISSEVPQNLSASRPQDRQFILSSKKLLLSDSGFYLCAWSVHGGLPSYEQYFGPGTRLTVT.